The clone carrying this T cell receptor beta chain was found a few times. What it recognizes is unknown. CDR1 and CDR2 (germline): MNHNS, SASEGT. J was trimmed by 8 bases and V by 6 bases; bases with no gene match: 13. The CDR3 is 15 amino acids. The sample is drawn from a study of identical twins. General study points: Within beta out-of-frame sequences, the excess sharing observed between twins was weaker.

TCRdb reprocessed the 5' RACE reads via MiXCR and lists one record per CDR3 protein. Of 450,000 or so distinct CDR3 sequences in the sample, approximately 15% were seen once. These data were also filed under a second study, of yellow fever vaccine responses in identical twins.

Sequenced: CD4+ T cells sorted from blood. The chain recombines TRBV6-1 with TRBJ2-1; TRBD1 matches at 7 bases. The origin of this receptor is a woman under 30 in good health. The CDR3 here is CASRKKQGRGDEQFF. The CDR3 DNA reads TGTGCCAGCAGGAAAAAACAGGGGCGAGGGGATGAGCAGTTCTTC.